This TCR beta chain came from a study of blood T cell repertoires in COVID-19. Cohort 3 recovery required two negative PCRs, clearance, or symptom resolution. CDR3 length equals 14 residues. Per the germline V gene, CDR1 is SGHTA and CDR2 is FQGNSA. V shed 1 base and J 14 bases; nucleotides not matched to a gene: 5. Authors' data handling: Quantification of nucleated cells was approximated via reference gene primer amplification. Generated by immunoSEQ multiplex PCR, the TCRdb table keeps only in-frame clones and is missing some. V, J and clone size derive from that table, while D and trimming were established from the DNA sequence. The sample lists around 250,000 clones, 70% to 90% occurring once.

The receptor's source is a woman in her forties or fifties who had recovered from COVID-19. This chain connects TRBV7-2 to TRBJ2-3, with TRBD2 matching over 14 bases. The sample taken for sequencing was PBMCs or T cells enriched from blood (not recorded which). CDR3 amino acids: CASSLETSGRAWYF. CDR3 sequence (DNA): TGTGCCAGCAGCTTAGAGACTAGCGGGAGGGCCTGGTATTTT.